The present entry profiles one T cell receptor (beta chain) with its context. In the original analysis: Estimates of nucleated cell counts were drawn from the amplification of reference gene primers. The data were produced by immunoSEQ multiplex PCR, yet TCRdb's version contains in-frame clones alone and is incomplete. V, J and clone size derive from that table, while D and trimming were established from the DNA sequence. Here the sample spans about 210,000 clones, 70% to 90% being singletons. This sample is drawn from a study of blood T cell repertoires in COVID-19. The V segment lost 7 bases and the J segment 1 base; nucleotides outside the gene matches: 5. Looked up from germline, CDR1 is SQVTM and CDR2 is ANQGSEA. CDR3 length: 13 amino acids.

Sequenced sample: peripheral blood. The clonotype originates from a man aged 55 to 70 with acute or convalescent COVID-19. This chain connects TRBV29-1 to TRBJ1-1; 8 nucleotides line up with TRBD1. CDR3 sequence: CSAAGQANTEAFF. For the CDR3, the DNA is TGCAGCGCCGCGGGACAGGCGAACACTGAAGCTTTCTTT.